The 15 T cell receptor beta chains below all came from one sample that was sequenced in a study of T cell changes during pregnancy in multiple sclerosis. Libraries were prepared by immunoSEQ multiplex PCR; TCRdb keeps only in-frame clonotypes and omits some of them. Of 90,000 to 130,000 clones listed, approximately 90% were seen once; the top ten hold approximately 1.5%. The source was peripheral blood, collected in the third trimester of pregnancy. Every receptor here comes from a female donor with multiple sclerosis, enrolled in a pregnancy study.

V gene TRBV19 combines with J gene TRBJ1-6, with TRBD1 matching 11 bases. V dropped 4 bases and J dropped 10; count of bases not matched to a gene: 12. Germline loops: CDR1 LNHDA, CDR2 SQIVND (reference sequence). CDR3 size: 17 residues. The CDR3 region is CASSTPNWGTGGSPLHF. The CDR3 DNA is TGTGCCAGTAGTACCCCCAATTGGGGGACAGGGGGGTCACCCCTCCACTTT.

CDR3 DNA sequence: TGTGCCAGCAGGCGGGACTCCCCCTACAATGAGCAGTTCTTC. It yields the protein CASRRDSPYNEQFF. The chain links TRBV28 to TRBJ2-1; D may be TRBD2 (6 bases). Trimming cost V 6 bases and J 2 bases, with 11 bases left between them. This CDR3 region has 14 residues. Germline CDR1 and CDR2: MDHEN and SYDVKM.

The chain couples TRBV5-1 to TRBJ2-5; tentatively, D is TRBD1 (5 bases). V lost 1 base to trimming and J lost 5 bases, with 24 bases between them. From germline, CDR1 is SGHRS and CDR2 YFSETQ. The CDR3 runs to 18 residues. The CDR3 DNA follows: TGCGCCAGCAGCTTGTCCCGTACAACAGGCACCCCGTCGGAGACCCAGTACTTC. It translates to CASSLSRTTGTPSETQYF.

V usage is TRBV7-9 and J usage is TRBJ1-3; 12 bases fit TRBD1. The CDR3 is 16 residues long. J gave up 5 bases and V 5 bases, and 7 bases lay outside the gene matches. Germline lookup yields CDR1 SEHNR and CDR2 FQNEAQ (reference sequence). CDR3 coding DNA: TGTGCCAGCAGCCCCCCGGGACAGGGGGCAAGAAACACCATATATTTT. Translating it yields CASSPPGQGARNTIYF.

CDR3 residues: CASRRGTDTQYF. The CDR3 coding sequence is TGTGCCAGCAGGCGGGGGACAGATACGCAGTATTTT. The chain carries TRBV6-5 and TRBJ2-3; 7 positions agree with TRBD2. V shed 6 bases, J shed 3 bases, and the junction held 0 bases outside the gene matches. CDR1 MNHEY and CDR2 SVGAGI come from the germline V gene. The CDR3 extends over 12 amino acids.

This clone has a single count. The chain carries TRBV5-4 and TRBJ2-7, with TRBD1 matching 10 bases. V dropped 1 base and J dropped 2; count of bases not matched to a gene: 3. Germline V gene data show CDR1 as SGHNT and CDR2 as YYREEE (reference sequence). The CDR3 consists of 15 residues. CDR3 sequence reads: CASSLIGQGAYEQYF. CDR3 DNA: TGTGCCAGCAGCTTGATTGGACAGGGGGCCTACGAGCAGTACTTC.

The chain has TRBV19 and TRBJ2-4; 8 bases line up with TRBD1. The germline V gene encodes CDR1 LNHDA and CDR2 SQIVND (reference sequence). The junction had 3 bases not matched to a gene; V was cut back by 8 bases and J by 0 bases. The CDR3 extends over 14 amino acids. In DNA form, the CDR3 reads TGTGCCAGTGGACAGGGAATAGCCAAAAACATTCAGTACTTC. It translates to CASGQGIAKNIQYF. Using reference TRBV19 and TRBJ2-4 for the parts outside the CDR3, the full variable domain is DGGITQSPKYLFRKEGQNVTLSCEQNLNHDAMYWYRQDPGQGLRLIYYSQIVNDFQKGDIAEGYSVSREKKESFPLTVTSAQKNPTAFYLCASGQGIAKNIQYFGAGTRLSVL.

CDR3 coding DNA: TGTGCCACCAGCAGCTCCCCCCGGGGGGCGTGGGTAACAGAAAAACTGTTTTTT. This sequence encodes CATSSSPRGAWVTEKLFF. The chain couples TRBV15 to TRBJ1-4, with TRBD1 as a possible D gene (6 bases). From germline, CDR1 is LNHNV and CDR2 YYDKDF (reference sequence). The CDR3 runs 18 residues. Trimming removed 3 bases from V and 8 bases from J, with 25 bases in between.

This chain links TRBV19 with TRBJ1-3; D gene unclear. This CDR3 has 15 amino acids. V shed 6 bases and J shed 1 base, with 13 bases lying between them. Germline V gene sequence: CDR1 LNHDA, CDR2 SQIVND (reference sequence). CDR3 in DNA: TGTGCCAGTAGCGGGTCGAGACTTTCTGGAAACACCATATATTTT. It codes for CASSGSRLSGNTIYF.

The J gene is TRBJ2-7, the V gene TRBV6-5, with D possibly being TRBD2 (6 bases). The CDR3 totals 15 residues. Germline V gene sequence: CDR1 MNHEY, CDR2 SVGAGI. With 0 bases removed from V and 3 bases from J, the gap between germline ends came to 12 bases. CDR3 DNA sequence: TGTGCCAGCAGTTACTCGTATCGGGGGAACTACGAGCAGTACTTC. This codes for CASSYSYRGNYEQYF.

V gene TRBV4-2 combines with J gene TRBJ2-1, with 10 bases matching TRBD2. The CDR3 length is 17 residues. V trimming: 0 bases; J trimming: 9 bases; junction bases outside the gene matches: 11. CDR1 LGHNA and CDR2 YNFKEQ come from the germline V gene. The CDR3 DNA reads as TGTGCCAGCAGCCAAGAAGGGGGCAGGACTAGCGGTATTGAGCAGTTCTTC. Translating gives CASSQEGGRTSGIEQFF.

The chain employs TRBV30 and TRBJ1-5, with 7 bases aligning to TRBD1. J lost 3 bases, V lost 3 bases, and 2 bases had no gene match. The germline V gene has CDR1 GTSNPN and CDR2 SVGIG (reference sequence). The CDR3 length is 13 residues. For the CDR3, the DNA is TGTGCCTGGAGCGGACAGGACAATCAGCCCCAGCATTTT. Protein: CAWSGQDNQPQHF.

The CDR3 bases are TGTGCCACCATTACCGCAGGGGAAGAGTACAATGAGCAGTTCTTC. Residues: CATITAGEEYNEQFF. The chain carries TRBV15 and TRBJ2-1, with D possibly TRBD1 on 6 matching bases. V was pared by 7 bases and J by 4 bases, with 17 bases between. CDR1 and CDR2 (germline): LNHNV, YYDKDF (reference sequence). This CDR3 is 15 amino acids long.

The chain uses TRBV2 and TRBJ2-1, with D uncertain. The CDR3 has 13 residues. V was trimmed by 1 base and J by 8 bases, leaving 9 bases between them. CDR1 is SNHLY and CDR2 is FYNNEI in the germline V gene. Written as DNA, the CDR3 is TGTGCCAGCAGTGAAGGCGGCCTGTATGAGCAGTTCTTC. Amino acids: CASSEGGLYEQFF.

CDR3 residues: CAWSPSGQGMGKLFF. CDR3 DNA sequence: TGTGCCTGGAGCCCGTCGGGACAGGGTATGGGAAAACTGTTTTTT. The genes are TRBV30 and TRBJ1-4, with TRBD1 matching 9 bases. This CDR3 spans 15 amino acids. V shed 3 bases, J shed 10 bases, and the junction held 12 bases outside the gene matches. Looked up from germline, CDR1 is GTSNPN and CDR2 is SVGIG (reference sequence).